A single sample is the source of the 26 T cell receptor beta chains below, sequenced in a study of shared clonotypes between healthy human individuals. TCRdb's copy holds only in-frame clones and misses some; the assay was immunoSEQ multiplex PCR. The data contain some 2.1 million clones, 95% of them singletons. The sample consisted of naive CD4+ T cells sorted from blood. Subset specified: CD45RA+ positively selected. These receptors came from a man between 18 and 35 years old in good health.

The chain is built from TRBV6-5 and TRBJ2-5, with 7 nucleotides matching TRBD2. CDR3 length: 15 residues. CDR1 is MNHEY and CDR2 is SVGAGI in the germline V gene. J was trimmed by 0 bases and V by 2 bases; bases with no gene match: 3. CDR3 nucleotides: TGTGCCAGCAGTTACCTGGGGGGGAACCAAGAGACCCAGTACTTC. Translated, it gives CASSYLGGNQETQYF.

CDR3: CASRDGLYGYTF. The CDR3, as DNA: TGTGCCAGCAGGGACGGTCTCTATGGCTACACCTTC. The chain carries TRBV25-1 and TRBJ1-2; D call uncertain. CDR1 and CDR2 from the germline V gene are MGHDK and SYGVNS. Trimming pared 6 bases from V and 4 bases from J, leaving 9 bases between. The CDR3 sequence is 12 residues long.

This chain links TRBV27 with TRBJ2-3; D gene uncertain. The CDR3 runs 14 residues. The V end lost 2 bases, the J end lost 5 bases, and 11 bases lay between the germline ends. Germline V gene sequence: CDR1 MNHEY, CDR2 SMNVEV (reference sequence). CDR3 nucleotide sequence: TGTGCCAGCAGTTTAAGGTCCTGGGGAGATACGCAGTATTTT. Translating it yields CASSLRSWGDTQYF.

The gene calls are TRBV30 and TRBJ1-6, with D unresolved. The length of the CDR3 is 13 residues. V shed 4 bases and J shed 4 bases, with 8 bases lying between them. Germline V CDR1 and CDR2: GTSNPN, SVGIG (reference sequence). The CDR3: CAWTGRYNSPLHF. The CDR3 DNA follows: TGTGCCTGGACGGGCAGATATAATTCACCCCTCCACTTT.

Details on this clone: Distinct nucleotide sequences in the sample also encode this CDR3. The chain joins TRBV18 to TRBJ1-5, with unresolved D. CDR1 is KGHSH, CDR2 LQKENI, per germline. The length of the CDR3 is 13 residues. Trimming left V 2 bases short and J 6 bases short, with 8 bases between. In nucleotides, the CDR3 is TGTGCCAGCTCACCAGGGTTGGGTCAGCCCCAGCATTTT. It encodes CASSPGLGQPQHF.

This rearrangement joins TRBV6-5 to TRBJ1-6, with a possible D match to TRBD1 (6 bases). The CDR3 totals 15 residues. Trimming cost V 6 bases and J 9 bases, with 18 bases left between them. Looked up from germline, CDR1 is MNHEY and CDR2 is SVGAGI. The CDR3 DNA sequence: TGTGCCAGCAGAAGGGGGACGAAGGGATCTTCACCCCTCCACTTT. Translation gives CASRRGTKGSSPLHF.

This clone has just one count. The J gene is TRBJ1-2, the V gene TRBV4-3; TRBD1 matches at 9 bases. V was pared by 1 base and J by 8 bases, with 8 bases of the junction left unmatched. Germline CDR1 LGHNA, CDR2 YSLEER. The CDR3 contains 15 residues. The CDR3 sequence is CASSQGTQGAKGYTF. The CDR3, as DNA: TGCGCCAGCAGCCAAGGCACACAGGGGGCAAAAGGCTACACCTTC.

This chain connects TRBV18 to TRBJ2-5, with D perhaps TRBD2 (6 bases). This CDR3 comprises 15 residues. The germline V gene encodes CDR1 KGHSH and CDR2 LQKENI. Trimming took off 1 base at V and 5 bases at J, with 14 bases between the two ends. The CDR3 spells CASSPLSAGGETQYF. CDR3 bases: TGTGCCAGCTCACCACTCTCAGCGGGCGGTGAGACCCAGTACTTC.

A single count supports this clone. The chain recombines TRBV7-9 with TRBJ2-2; 9 bases line up with TRBD1. With V trimmed by 5 bases and J by 6 bases, 10 bases remained unmatched. Germline CDR1 and CDR2: SEHNR and FQNEAQ (reference sequence). This CDR3 has 16 amino acids. CDR3 loop: CASSTTGTGKAGELFF. The CDR3 DNA reads as TGTGCCAGCAGCACCACCGGGACAGGGAAGGCCGGGGAGCTGTTTTTT.

This chain connects TRBV5-6 to TRBJ1-2, with a weak D call TRBD1 (5 bases). This CDR3 is built from 13 residues. V was cut by 7 bases and J by 4 bases, with 14 bases left in between. Germline CDR1 reads SGHDT; CDR2 reads YYEEEE. The CDR3: CASRDRGVYGYTF. The CDR3 DNA reads TGTGCCAGCCGTGATCGGGGGGTCTATGGCTACACCTTC.

V is TRBV5-1 and J is TRBJ2-5; a weak D match, TRBD1 (5 bases). The CDR3 has 13 residues. V was trimmed by 2 bases and J by 5 bases, leaving 10 bases between them. Germline loops: CDR1 SGHRS, CDR2 YFSETQ. The CDR3 region has the DNA TGCGCCAGCAGCTTCAGGGCTGGCGAGACCCAGTACTTC. It specifies CASSFRAGETQYF. Full variable domain (rest looked up from reference TRBV5-1 and TRBJ2-5): KAGVTQTPRYLIKTRGQQVTLSCSPISGHRSVSWYQQTPGQGLQFLFEYFSETQRNKGNFPGRFSGRQFSNSRSEMNVSTLELGDSALYLCASSFRAGETQYFGPGTRLLVL.

V and J are TRBV30 and TRBJ2-7, with a possible D match to TRBD2 (6 bases). Germline-derived CDR1 and CDR2 are GTSNPN and SVGIG (reference sequence). Deletions cut 4 bases from V and 3 bases from J, with 13 bases between. CDR3 length: 13 residues. CDR3: CAWTPGDGYEQYF. DNA of the CDR3: TGTGCCTGGACTCCGGGGGACGGCTACGAGCAGTACTTC.

The CDR3 region has the DNA TGCGCCAGCAGGATAACGACTAGGGGGGACAATGAGCAGTTCTTC. Protein product: CASRITTRGDNEQFF. The chain combines TRBV5-1 with TRBJ2-1; perhaps D is TRBD1 or TRBD2 (6 bases each). The CDR3 loop spans 15 amino acids. The germline V gene has CDR1 SGHRS and CDR2 YFSETQ. Trimming took off 5 bases at V and 5 bases at J, with 17 bases between the two ends.

This chain connects TRBV7-8 to TRBJ2-7; D possibly corresponds to TRBD2 (5 bases). In germline, CDR1 is SGHVS, CDR2 FQNEAQ. V lost 5 bases and J lost 7, with 18 bases in between. There are 14 residues in the CDR3. The CDR3 loop reads CASSEDGLSGEQYF. CDR3 DNA: TGTGCCAGCAGCGAGGACGGACTCTCGGGGGAGCAGTACTTC. The full variable domain, its missing parts supplied by reference TRBV7-8 and TRBJ2-7, is GAGVSQSPRYKVAKRGQDVALRCDPISGHVSLFWYQQALGQGPEFLTYFQNEAQLDKSGLPSDRFFAERPEGSVSTLKIQRTQQEDSAVYLCASSEDGLSGEQYFGPGTRLTVT.

The chain links TRBV11-2 to TRBJ2-3; D ambiguous. Germline assignment: CDR1 SGHAT and CDR2 FQNNGV. CDR3 length: 15 amino acids. V shed 1 base and J shed 7 bases, with 15 bases lying between them. The CDR3 region is CASSLALQVGNTQYF. In DNA form, the CDR3 reads TGTGCCAGCAGCTTAGCTCTGCAGGTGGGGAATACGCAGTATTTT. The whole variable domain, remainder taken from reference TRBV11-2 and TRBJ2-3, is EAGVAQSPRYKIIEKRQSVAFWCNPISGHATLYWYQQILGQGPKLLIQFQNNGVVDDSQLPKDRFSAERLKGVDSTLKIQPAKLEDSAVYLCASSLALQVGNTQYFGPGTRLTVL.

This clone occurred a few times. V is TRBV4-3 and J is TRBJ1-6; TRBD1 matches 8 bases. V lost 5 bases to trimming and J lost 11 bases; unmatched junction nucleotides: 5. The CDR3 runs 13 residues. Germline V gives CDR1 LGHNA, CDR2 YSLEER. The DNA of the CDR3 is TGCGCCAGCAGCACGGACAGGGTGACACCCCTCCACTTT. Amino acid sequence: CASSTDRVTPLHF.

The J gene is TRBJ2-5, the V gene TRBV6-5; D might be TRBD2 (7 bases). The V and J ends lost 5 bases and 8 bases respectively, with 18 bases between them. CDR3 size: 14 residues. CDR1 MNHEY and CDR2 SVGAGI come from the germline V gene. The CDR3 DNA reads as TGTGCCAGCAGTCCTTCGAGGGGGGGTGGTACCCAGTACTTC. Protein sequence: CASSPSRGGGTQYF.

This sequence joins TRBV7-2 and TRBJ2-5, with 8 nucleotides matching TRBD2. Gene TRBJ2-7 matches the end of the DNA better, so the J call may be wrong. Germline CDR1 reads SGHTA; CDR2 reads FQGNSA. CDR3 length equals 14 residues. The CDR3 here is CASSLRAGVAEQYF. Written as DNA, the CDR3 is TGTGCCAGCAGCTTACGAGCGGGAGTTGCCGAGCAGTACTTC.

Turning to this clone: Different DNA sequences within this sample yield the same CDR3. The gene calls are TRBV25-1 and TRBJ2-1, with D possibly being TRBD2 (7 bases). The ends were cut back, 0 bases at V and 4 bases at J, with 13 bases in the middle. CDR1 is MGHDK, CDR2 SYGVNS, per germline. This CDR3 spans 16 amino acids. The CDR3 nucleotides are TGTGCCAGCAGTGAATACGGCGGGGGCTTATACAATGAGCAGTTCTTC. Protein: CASSEYGGGLYNEQFF.

Comments on this clone: Other DNA sequences in this specimen translate into the identical CDR3. The rearrangement joins TRBV5-1 to TRBJ2-5; 9 nucleotides agree with TRBD1. This CDR3 has 14 amino acids. After removal of 1 base from V and 5 bases from J, the junction contained 3 bases not matched to a gene. Germline V lookup: CDR1 SGHRS, CDR2 YFSETQ. For the CDR3, the DNA is TGCGCCAGCAGCTTGATACAGGGGGCTGAGACCCAGTACTTC. It is translated as CASSLIQGAETQYF.

Worth noting for this clone: Germline is not matched at one junction end, which may reflect a read error. The V gene is TRBV19, the J gene TRBJ1-2, with D uncertain. The CDR3 has 13 residues. Germline loops: CDR1 LNHDA, CDR2 SQIVND (reference sequence). The CDR3, as DNA: TGTGCCAGTAGTTTAGAATTTCGACATGGCTACACCTTC. It codes for CASSLEFRHGYTF.

This rearrangement joins TRBV7-9 to TRBJ2-1; D assignment may be TRBD1 or TRBD2 (5 bases each). Germline V gene data show CDR1 as SEHNR and CDR2 as FQNEAQ (reference sequence). The CDR3 consists of 19 residues. V gave up 2 bases and J gave up 8 bases, with 28 bases separating them. The CDR3 coding sequence is TGTGCCAGCAGCTTAAAAGGGGACCCGAGGGACCACAGGCGCGATGAGCAGTTCTTC. It specifies CASSLKGDPRDHRRDEQFF.

The rearrangement uses TRBV7-9 and TRBJ1-6; a possible D gene is TRBD1 (5 bases). Trimming cost V 5 bases and J 0 bases, with 14 bases left between them. The germline gives CDR1 SEHNR, CDR2 FQNEAQ (reference sequence). This CDR3 is 17 amino acids long. CDR3 sequence: CASSPGTASSYNSPLHF. The CDR3 DNA is TGTGCCAGCAGCCCTGGGACGGCCAGCTCCTATAATTCACCCCTCCACTTT.

V and J are TRBV27 and TRBJ2-3; 7 nucleotides match TRBD1. The germline CDR1 and CDR2 sequences are MNHEY and SMNVEV (reference sequence). CDR3 length: 14 amino acids. V lost 8 bases, J lost 2 bases, and 7 bases stayed unmatched. The CDR3 reads CASRKGQSTDTQYF. The CDR3 region has the DNA TGTGCCAGCCGAAAGGGACAGTCCACAGATACGCAGTATTTT.

This chain uses TRBV5-1 with TRBJ1-4; D is possibly TRBD1 (6 bases). V was clipped by 4 bases and J by 4 bases, with 11 bases between them. There are 14 residues in the CDR3. CDR1 is SGHRS and CDR2 is YFSETQ in the germline V gene. CDR3 protein: CASSPGQFNEKLFF. The CDR3 DNA reads as TGCGCCAGCAGCCCGGGACAATTTAATGAAAAACTGTTTTTT.

The gene calls are TRBV14 and TRBJ2-7; D remains unclear. CDR3 size: 11 residues. Between the trimmed V and J ends, which lost 4 bases and 6 bases, there was a span of 7 bases. From germline, CDR1 is SGHDN and CDR2 FVKESK. CDR3 in amino acids: CASSPPAEQYF. DNA of the CDR3: TGTGCCAGCAGCCCCCCCGCCGAGCAGTACTTC.